The 18 T cell receptor beta chains given below trace back to one sample, sequenced in a study of blood T cell repertoires in COVID-19. This table comes from immunoSEQ multiplex PCR, and its TCRdb copy is limited to in-frame clones, with some not included. This sample has over 150,000 clones, with around 86% found just once. The sample taken for sequencing was peripheral blood. All receptors derive from a man aged 40-55 years with active or convalescent COVID-19.

The CDR3 nucleotides read TGTGCTAGCAGCCAAGGGGTGGGGGAGACCCAGTACTTC. Translating it yields CASSQGVGETQYF. The chain employs TRBV12-5 and TRBJ2-5; D perhaps matches TRBD1 (5 bases). This CDR3 has 13 amino acids. Germline V gene data show CDR1 as LGHNT and CDR2 as FRNRAP. Trimming removed 9 bases at V and 5 bases at J, with 16 bases between.

This chain uses TRBV5-5 with TRBJ2-3; 9 bases match TRBD2. V was pared by 1 base and J by 6 bases, with 9 bases of the junction left unmatched. Per the germline V gene, CDR1 is SGHKS and CDR2 is YYEKEE (reference sequence). The CDR3 spans 16 residues. Here the CDR3 reads CASSLRSSGTLDTQYF. The CDR3 nucleotides read TGTGCCAGCAGCTTGCGCTCTAGCGGGACCCTGGATACGCAGTATTTT.

By sample share, this clone is medium-sized (0.01 to 0.1%). The chain uses TRBV11-2 and TRBJ2-7, with 10 bases identical to TRBD1. Germline lookup yields CDR1 SGHAT and CDR2 FQNNGV. With 4 bases clipped from V and 2 bases from J, the junction kept 8 bases outside the gene matches. This CDR3 is built from 16 residues. The CDR3 DNA follows: TGTGCCAGCAGCTCCCTCCGGGACAGGGGCACCTACGAGCAGTACTTC. Protein sequence: CASSSLRDRGTYEQYF.

The chain couples TRBV27 to TRBJ1-6, with TRBD1 matching over 9 bases. CDR3 length equals 15 residues. The V gene's germline CDR1 is MNHEY and CDR2 SMNVEV (reference sequence). V was clipped by 4 bases and J by 6 bases; unmatched bases: 4. For the CDR3, the DNA is TGTGCCAGCAGTTCCCGGGACAGGGTTAATTCACCCCTCCACTTT. This translates into CASSSRDRVNSPLHF.

This clone has a single count. The rearrangement joins TRBV5-4 to TRBJ1-1; perhaps TRBD1 as D (5 bases). V dropped 4 bases and J dropped 2 bases, with 15 bases sitting between them. This CDR3 has 15 residues. Germline-derived CDR1 and CDR2 are SGHNT and YYREEE (reference sequence). The CDR3: CASSPLPQGNTEAFF. The CDR3 DNA sequence: TGTGCCAGCAGCCCTCTCCCGCAGGGAAACACTGAAGCTTTCTTT.

This chain connects TRBV6-5 to TRBJ1-3; no clear D gene. Germline CDR1 reads MNHEY; CDR2 reads SVGAGI. The CDR3 extends over 15 amino acids. V was cut by 2 bases and J by 0 bases, with 8 bases left in between. CDR3 residues: CASSYGPVSGNTIYF. For the CDR3, the DNA is TGTGCCAGCAGTTACGGGCCCGTCTCTGGAAACACCATATATTTT.

The chain is built from TRBV29-1 and TRBJ2-5; maybe TRBD2 (6 bases). With 4 bases removed from V and 0 bases from J, the gap between germline ends came to 18 bases. The V gene's germline CDR1 is SQVTM and CDR2 ANQGSEA. There are 16 residues in the CDR3. DNA for the CDR3: TGCAGCGTTGTAACGGGGGAAAACTCGTACCAAGAGACCCAGTACTTC. It yields the protein CSVVTGENSYQETQYF.

The chain is built from TRBV19 and TRBJ1-1; D is undetermined. CDR1 is LNHDA and CDR2 is SQIVND in the germline V gene (reference sequence). The CDR3 extends over 13 amino acids. V was pared by 4 bases and J by 7 bases, with 13 bases between. In DNA form, the CDR3 reads TGTGCCAGTAGTAATAGCGTTAGCAATGAAGCTTTCTTT. This codes for CASSNSVSNEAFF.

The rearrangement links TRBV27 to TRBJ2-1; TRBD2 is a possible D gene (6 bases). Germline CDR1 and CDR2: MNHEY and SMNVEV (reference sequence). This CDR3 comprises 15 residues. V shed 6 bases and J shed 5 bases, with 17 bases lying between them. The CDR3 spells CASSMRVGGNNEQFF. The CDR3 region has the DNA TGTGCCAGCAGCATGCGTGTTGGGGGGAACAATGAGCAGTTCTTC.

The rearrangement uses TRBV7-2 and TRBJ2-2; D gene ambiguous. Trimming took 3 bases from V and 1 from J, leaving 12 bases between them. The CDR3 is 16 amino acids. Germline-derived CDR1 and CDR2 are SGHTA and FQGNSA. The CDR3 DNA reads TGTGCCAGCAGCTTTATACGCGGAAAGAACACCGGGGAGCTGTTTTTT. This translates into CASSFIRGKNTGELFF.

This clone was seen more than once but under ten times. The CDR3 nucleotides read TGTGCCAGCACCCAAAGGCGGCAGAGAGAAGAGACCCAGTACTTC. Its protein is CASTQRRQREETQYF. V gene TRBV11-2 combines with J gene TRBJ2-5; no reliable D call. The CDR3 totals 15 residues. The germline gives CDR1 SGHAT, CDR2 FQNNGV. The ends were cut back, 7 bases at V and 3 bases at J, with 18 bases in the middle.

J is TRBJ2-1 and V is TRBV5-8; D ambiguous. The CDR3 is 15 residues long. Trimming took 1 base from V and 2 from J, leaving 10 bases between them. Per germline, CDR1 SGHTS and CDR2 YDEGEE. The DNA of the CDR3 is TGTGCCAGCAGCTTGATGGCAGTCCCCTACAATGAGCAGTTCTTC. Its translation is CASSLMAVPYNEQFF.

This chain uses TRBV5-5 with TRBJ1-1, with 7 bases identical to TRBD1. With V trimmed by 5 bases and J by 3 bases, 7 bases remained unmatched. There are 14 residues in the CDR3. Germline CDR1 and CDR2: SGHKS and YYEKEE (reference sequence). This chain's CDR3 is CASRLGGFDTEAFF. In DNA form, the CDR3 reads TGTGCCAGCAGGTTAGGGGGCTTTGACACTGAAGCTTTCTTT.

The chain has TRBV9 and TRBJ2-7, with D possibly being TRBD2 (8 bases). Trimming shortened V by 4 bases and J by 3 bases, and 17 bases separated the two germline ends. CDR1 SGDLS and CDR2 YYNGEE come from the germline V gene. CDR3 length: 15 amino acids. CDR3 in DNA: TGTGCCAGCAGCCCACGGGAGGGGGCTATCTACGAGCAGTACTTC. Its protein product is CASSPREGAIYEQYF.

This chain joins TRBV12-5 and TRBJ2-5, with 10 nucleotides matching TRBD1. J was trimmed by 0 bases and V by 7 bases; bases with no gene match: 8. Germline V lookup: CDR1 LGHNT, CDR2 FRNRAP. The CDR3 covers 16 residues. The CDR3 nucleotides are TGTGCTAGTGCTTCGGGACAGGGGCCCCACCAAGAGACCCAGTACTTC. Its protein is CASASGQGPHQETQYF.

The J gene is TRBJ2-7, the V gene TRBV5-4, with TRBD2 matching over 12 bases. Germline V gives CDR1 SGHNT, CDR2 YYREEE (reference sequence). The junction had 4 bases not matched to a gene; V was cut back by 3 bases and J by 3 bases. The CDR3 runs to 15 residues. The CDR3 is CASSSSTSGGYEQYF. CDR3 nucleotide sequence: TGTGCCAGCAGCTCATCGACTAGCGGGGGCTACGAGCAGTACTTC.

The J gene is TRBJ2-2, the V gene TRBV5-3; 8 bases line up with TRBD2. TRBV5-3 falls under the ORF class, with uncertain function. CDR3 length: 17 residues. V shed 4 bases, J shed 6 bases, and the junction held 14 bases outside the gene matches. The CDR3 region has the DNA TGTGCCAGAAGCCGGGAACGGGCTAGCGGGTTACCCGGGGAGCTGTTTTTT. It is translated as CARSRERASGLPGELFF.

V usage is TRBV7-8 and J usage is TRBJ1-1; weak D call: TRBD1 (6 bases). The V end lost 5 bases, the J end lost 5 bases, and 12 bases lay between the germline ends. The CDR3 length is 13 residues. The germline V gene has CDR1 SGHVS and CDR2 FQNEAQ. As DNA, the CDR3 is TGTGCCAGCAGCCTGACAGGTCTTACTGAAGCTTTCTTT. Translated, it gives CASSLTGLTEAFF.